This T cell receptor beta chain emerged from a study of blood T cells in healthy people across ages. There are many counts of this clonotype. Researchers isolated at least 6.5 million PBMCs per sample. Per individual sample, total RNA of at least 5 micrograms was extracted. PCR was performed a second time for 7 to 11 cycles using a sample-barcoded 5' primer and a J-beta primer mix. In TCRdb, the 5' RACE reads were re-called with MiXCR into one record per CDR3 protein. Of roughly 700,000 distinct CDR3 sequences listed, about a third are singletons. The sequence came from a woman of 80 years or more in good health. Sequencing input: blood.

The CDR3 DNA reads TGTGCCAGCACCCCTCCCGGGACAGGCTCCTACGAGCAGTACTTC. Translating it yields CASTPPGTGSYEQYF. The chain uses TRBV6-2 or TRBV6-3 and TRBJ2-7; 8 positions agree with TRBD1. This CDR3 spans 15 amino acids. V trimming: 7 bases; J trimming: 0 bases; junction bases outside the gene matches: 8. The V gene's germline CDR1 is MNHEY and CDR2 SVGEGT.